This T cell receptor (beta chain) was recorded in a study of shared clonotypes between healthy human individuals. The protocol was immunoSEQ multiplex PCR, while the TCRdb copy is restricted to in-frame clones and leaves out a portion. The repertoire has approximately 2,300,000 clones, 80% to 95% of them found once; the top ten carry 0.37%. Trimming took 7 bases from V and 6 from J, leaving 21 bases between them. CDR3 size: 16 residues. The TCR comes from a man aged 18 to 29 in good health. Some clones in this sample may be carry-over from other donors' samples. The sample was naive CD4+ T cells from PBMCs. Regarding subset: CD45RA+ positively selected. The rearrangement joins TRBV23-1 to TRBJ2-2; D not resolved. TRBV23-1 is noted as an ORF with a role that remains uncertain. The CDR3: CASTYPPTDFPGELFF. CDR3 nucleotide sequence: TGCGCCAGCACCTACCCCCCGACGGATTTTCCCGGGGAGCTGTTTTTT.